Following are 26 T cell receptor beta chains from one sample sequenced in a study of response to subunit inactivated influenza vaccine. TCRdb reanalysed the RT-PCR reads using MiXCR and keeps one entry per CDR3 protein. The repertoire consists of 700,000 to 800,000 distinct CDR3 sequences, with about a fifth occurring once and the leading ten covering approximately 10%. Specimen: PBMCs from blood, collected around 5 days after vaccination. Every receptor here comes from a man in his fifties who received an inactivated influenza vaccine.

This clonotype was seen ten or more times. The gene calls are TRBV6-2 or TRBV6-3 and TRBJ2-2; 7 positions agree with TRBD1. V lost 6 bases, J lost 4 bases, and 8 bases stayed unmatched. Germline CDR1 is MNHEY and CDR2 is SVGEGT. There are 15 residues in the CDR3. The CDR3 spells CASSKGARRTGELFF. The CDR3 DNA reads as TGTGCCAGCAGCAAGGGGGCGCGGCGCACCGGGGAGCTGTTTTTT.

DNA for the CDR3: TGTGCCAGCAGCCGGCGAACGGGGCACACTGAAGCTTTCTTT. The encoded protein is CASSRRTGHTEAFF. The J gene is TRBJ1-1, the V gene TRBV5-6; maybe TRBD1 (5 bases). V shed 4 bases and J shed 3 bases, with 13 bases lying between them. The CDR3 spans 14 residues. Germline V gene lookup returns CDR1 SGHDT and CDR2 YYEEEE. Full variable domain (remainder filled in from reference TRBV5-6 and TRBJ1-1): DAGVTQSPTHLIKTRGQQVTLRCSPKSGHDTVSWYQQALGQGPQFIFQYYEEEERQRGNFPDRFSGHQFPNYSSELNVNALLLGDSALYLCASSRRTGHTEAFFGQGTRLTVV.

This clonotype was counted many times. The chain links TRBV4-2 to TRBJ2-7; maybe TRBD2 (5 bases). The length of the CDR3 is 12 residues. Deletions cut 4 bases from V and 5 bases from J, with 9 bases between. Germline lookup yields CDR1 LGHNA and CDR2 YNFKEQ. CDR3 coding DNA: TGTGCCAGCAGCCGGGCCGGGAACGAGCAGTACTTC. The encoded protein is CASSRAGNEQYF.

This clonotype has just a few counts. This chain uses TRBV6-1 with TRBJ1-4; TRBD1 agrees at 10 bases. Germline assignment: CDR1 MNHNS and CDR2 SASEGT. The CDR3 is made up of 18 amino acids. V was clipped by 4 bases and J by 2 bases; unmatched bases: 10. CDR3 coding DNA: TGTGCCAGCAGTGTTTCAGTAGGACAGGGGGTTACTAATGAAAAACTGTTTTTT. Its translation is CASSVSVGQGVTNEKLFF.

The CDR3 loop reads CASSETGLAGGPVNEQFF. The CDR3 DNA reads as TGTGCCAGCAGTGAGACAGGACTAGCGGGGGGGCCCGTTAATGAGCAGTTCTTC. The chain carries TRBV6-4 and TRBJ2-1; TRBD2 agrees at 15 bases. J was trimmed by 7 bases and V by 3 bases; bases with no gene match: 10. The CDR3 runs to 18 residues. The germline V gene encodes CDR1 MRHNA and CDR2 SNTAGT.

The rearrangement uses TRBV5-1 and TRBJ1-1; no clear D gene. Germline V lookup: CDR1 SGHRS, CDR2 YFSETQ. V was trimmed by 0 bases and J by 4 bases, leaving 10 bases between them. The CDR3 is 14 residues long. DNA for the CDR3: TGCGCCAGCAGCTTGGGGGAAGTCCGCACTGAAGCTTTCTTT. It is translated as CASSLGEVRTEAFF.

This clonotype was detected a few times. The chain joins TRBV7-3 to TRBJ2-1; 11 nucleotides agree with TRBD2. V was clipped by 3 bases and J by 3 bases; unmatched bases: 4. The CDR3 is 16 amino acids. Per germline, CDR1 SGHTA and CDR2 FQGTGA. CDR3 in amino acids: CASSLFGTSGYNEQFF. The CDR3 DNA follows: TGTGCCAGCAGCTTGTTCGGGACTAGCGGCTACAATGAGCAGTTCTTC.

V gene TRBV12-3 or TRBV12-4 combines with J gene TRBJ2-7; D is unresolved. The CDR3 has 14 amino acids. V lost 9 bases, J lost 4 bases, and 19 bases lay in between. CDR3 protein: CASFVIRVDYEQYF. In DNA, the CDR3 is TGTGCCAGTTTCGTAATTAGGGTGGATTACGAGCAGTACTTC.

The CDR3 spells CASRSRTGQETQYF. The CDR3 bases are TGTGCCAGCCGCTCCCGGACAGGACAAGAGACCCAGTACTTC. The rearrangement links TRBV18 to TRBJ2-5; 7 positions match TRBD1. CDR1 is KGHSH and CDR2 is LQKENI in the germline V gene. The CDR3 consists of 14 residues. After removal of 8 bases from V and 2 bases from J, the junction contained 8 bases not matched to a gene.

This chain joins TRBV21-1 and TRBJ2-7. TRBV21-1 is a documented pseudogene. The CDR3 totals 11 residues. In nucleotides, the CDR3 is TGTGCCAGCAGCAAAGCGCTCAAGCAGTACTTC. The encoded protein is CASSKALKQYF.

A remark on this clonotype: This likely comes from a read error, as the CDR3 has no conserved phenylalanine or tryptophan at its end. The V and J genes are TRBV11-2 and TRBJ2-1, with D possibly matching TRBD1 (5 bases). This CDR3 has 14 residues. The V gene lost 6 bases and the J gene lost 3 bases, with 12 bases spanning the gap. Germline CDR1 and CDR2: SGHAT and FQNNGV. The CDR3 coding sequence is TGTGCCAGCAGGCGACCAGGGTTCTACAATGAGCAGTTCCTC. Amino acids: CASRRPGFYNEQFL.

This clonotype turned up a few times. V gene TRBV25-1 combines with J gene TRBJ2-3; 10 bases fit TRBD2. This CDR3 region has 17 residues. Germline-derived CDR1 and CDR2 are MGHDK and SYGVNS. Germline trimming cut 1 base from V and 6 bases from J; bases unmatched to any gene: 10. The chain's CDR3 is CASSEWASGSKGDTQYF. The CDR3 DNA reads as TGTGCCAGCAGTGAATGGGCTAGCGGGAGTAAGGGGGATACGCAGTATTTT.

The chain has TRBV20-1 and TRBJ2-4; the D gene is possibly TRBD2 (7 bases). The germline V and J ends were trimmed by 6 bases and 2 bases, with 14 bases remaining between them. CDR3 length equals 14 residues. Germline CDR1 DFQATT, CDR2 SNEGSKA (reference sequence). The CDR3 is CSAHEGGSKNIQYF. The CDR3 nucleotides read TGCAGTGCCCACGAGGGGGGGTCCAAAAACATTCAGTACTTC.

This clonotype appeared many times. The V call is TRBV27, the J call TRBJ1-6; no definite D call. CDR1 MNHEY and CDR2 SMNVEV come from the germline V gene (reference sequence). The CDR3 has 13 amino acids. Between the trimmed V and J ends, which lost 2 bases and 10 bases, there was a span of 9 bases. CDR3 amino acids: CASSLGLRSPLHF. DNA of the CDR3: TGTGCCAGCAGTTTAGGTCTGCGATCACCCCTCCACTTT.

This rearrangement joins TRBV6-2 or TRBV6-3 to TRBJ1-6; D may be TRBD1 (5 bases). Looked up from germline, CDR1 is MNHEY and CDR2 is SVGEGT. Trimming stripped 2 bases from V and 13 bases from J, with 24 bases between. The CDR3 runs to 17 residues. The CDR3 DNA follows: TGTGCCAGCAGTTACGTGCTGGCCTGGGACCATCGCCGTCCCCTCCACTTT. As protein: CASSYVLAWDHRRPLHF.

The V call is TRBV28, the J call TRBJ1-2; 7 bases line up with TRBD1. J gave up 8 bases and V 7 bases, and 13 bases lay outside the gene matches. The CDR3 extends over 14 amino acids. Germline V gene sequence: CDR1 MDHEN, CDR2 SYDVKM. The CDR3 region is CASTLNRGMGGYTF. In DNA, the CDR3 is TGTGCCAGCACACTCAACAGGGGAATGGGGGGCTACACCTTC.

The gene calls are TRBV9 and TRBJ2-2, with 9 bases lining up with TRBD2. The CDR3 is 16 residues long. Trimming removed 4 bases from V and 1 base from J; junction bases left unmatched: 5. Looked up from germline, CDR1 is SGDLS and CDR2 is YYNGEE. The CDR3 DNA reads as TGTGCCAGCAGCTTCGGAGCGGGAGGGAACACCGGGGAGCTGTTTTTT. The encoded protein is CASSFGAGGNTGELFF.

Only a few counts were recorded for this clonotype. This sequence joins TRBV20-1 and TRBJ2-7; 8 bases agree with TRBD2. Trimming removed 4 bases from V and 3 bases from J; junction bases left unmatched: 8. The V gene's germline CDR1 is DFQATT and CDR2 SNEGSKA (reference sequence). The CDR3 consists of 14 residues. The CDR3 coding sequence is TGCAGTGCTAAACTAGCGGAGCACCTCTACGAGCAGTACTTC. Its translation: CSAKLAEHLYEQYF.

In its sample, this clonotype was seen a few times. The chain links TRBV27 to TRBJ2-7; 8 positions agree with TRBD2. Germline V gene data show CDR1 as MNHEY and CDR2 as SMNVEV (reference sequence). With V trimmed by 8 bases and J by 0 bases, 6 bases remained unmatched. The CDR3 sequence is 14 residues long. CDR3 in DNA: TGTGCCAGCGCCGACCTAGCGGGCTCCTACGAGCAGTACTTC. It translates to CASADLAGSYEQYF.

The V gene is TRBV6-1, the J gene TRBJ2-7, with D possibly being TRBD1 (6 bases). Trimming removed 10 bases at V and 5 bases at J, with 21 bases between. The CDR3 extends over 14 amino acids. Germline CDR1 is MNHNS and CDR2 is SASEGT. CDR3 residues: CAIRDTSPPHEQYF. The CDR3 DNA reads as TGTGCCATCCGGGACACAAGTCCCCCCCACGAGCAGTACTTC.

The chain uses TRBV9 and TRBJ2-1; 10 bases are a match to TRBD1. The CDR3 runs to 14 residues. Trimming took 4 bases from V and 6 from J; bases not matched to a gene: 4. The V gene's germline CDR1 is SGDLS and CDR2 YYNGEE. CDR3 region: CASSRQGAGNEQFF. CDR3 DNA: TGTGCCAGCAGCCGACAGGGGGCGGGCAATGAGCAGTTCTTC. Drawing the rest from reference TRBV9 and TRBJ2-1, the complete variable domain is DSGVTQTPKHLITATGQRVTLRCSPRSGDLSVYWYQQSLDQGLQFLIQYYNGEERAKGNILERFSAQQFPDLHSELNLSSLELGDSALYFCASSRQGAGNEQFFGPGTRLTVL.

This clonotype was observed a few times. The rearrangement uses TRBV7-9 and TRBJ2-7; D ambiguous. V lost 5 bases and J 6 bases, leaving 14 bases between the germline ends. Germline V CDR1 and CDR2: SEHNR, FQNEAQ (reference sequence). CDR3 length: 13 amino acids. The CDR3 loop reads CASSPPVVREQYF. The CDR3 DNA sequence: TGTGCCAGCAGCCCCCCGGTCGTTCGCGAGCAGTACTTC.

V gene TRBV6-5 combines with J gene TRBJ1-6, with 7 bases fitting TRBD1. The CDR3 runs 15 residues. Germline V gene sequence: CDR1 MNHEY, CDR2 SVGAGI. The V and J ends lost 3 bases and 9 bases, in that order; junction bases with no gene match: 8. The CDR3 loop is CASSYYGTEGSPLHF. The DNA of the CDR3 is TGTGCCAGCAGTTATTACGGGACAGAGGGTTCACCCCTCCACTTT.

This chain links TRBV29-1 with TRBJ2-3, with unresolved D. The V end was cut by 4 bases, the J end by 1 base, with 12 bases between. The germline gives CDR1 SQVTM, CDR2 ANQGSEA. There are 14 residues in the CDR3. Here the CDR3 reads CSVVLLRGTDTQYF. For the CDR3, the DNA is TGCAGCGTTGTTTTGCTTAGGGGCACAGATACGCAGTATTTT.

This clonotype was observed a few times. The chain has TRBV7-2 and TRBJ2-1, with 11 nucleotides matching TRBD2. Trimming cost V 5 bases and J 7 bases; bases outside gene matches: 7. The CDR3 is 15 residues long. The germline CDR1 and CDR2 sequences are SGHTA and FQGNSA. CDR3 amino acids: CASSPSGGPKNEQFF. Written as DNA, the CDR3 is TGTGCCAGCAGCCCTAGCGGGGGGCCAAAAAATGAGCAGTTCTTC.

The chain recombines TRBV4-3 with TRBJ1-6; D is unclear. V was shortened by 0 bases and J by 8 bases, with 8 bases between the two germline ends. CDR1 and CDR2 (germline): LGHNA, YSLEER. The CDR3 is 14 residues long. The CDR3, as DNA: TGCGCCAGCAGCCAAGACAGCGGGGATTCACCCCTCCACTTT. This sequence encodes CASSQDSGDSPLHF.